This record looks at one TCR beta chain sequence and its context. The data were obtained in a study of T-cell memory formation after mild COVID-19. TCRdb re-derived calls from the 5' RACE reads in MiXCR, one entry per CDR3 protein. The data show approximately 440,000 distinct CDR3 sequences, 20% seen once. The sequence came from an adult woman who had mild COVID-19 (a few samples of this study predate the infection). Cell type and time point are not known. Sequences were obtained from PBMCs or a T cell subset sorted from them (not recorded which).

As DNA, the CDR3 is TGTGCCATCAGTGGTGAAGCGGGAGCCCGCTCCTACGAGCAGTACTTC. As protein: CAISGEAGARSYEQYF. The chain links TRBV10-3 to TRBJ2-7; 8 bases match TRBD2. J was trimmed by 0 bases and V by 4 bases; bases with no gene match: 8. The CDR3 totals 16 residues. Germline CDR1 reads ENHRY; CDR2 reads SYGVKD.